The 24 T cell receptor beta chains below all came from one sample that was sequenced in a study of T-cell reconstitution after alpha-beta-depleted transplantation in children (TCRdb year 2016). The treatment or condition tag for this specimen amounts to: allogeneic hematopoietic cell transplantation with graft depleted of TCRalphabeta T cells and CD19 B cells. Library generation was performed with PCR. Sequencing relied on an Illumina HiSeq 2500. To normalize quantification of the TCRbeta repertoire, the TCR libraries were built with molecular barcoding that relied on unique molecular identifiers. The raw public data were reprocessed by TCRdb itself: fastp quality trimming at Q25, MiXCR clonotype calling, in-frame beta chains only. All rows with the same CDR3 protein become a single entry with the most common DNA and genes. The sample table holds fewer than 750,000 distinct CDR3 sequences, of which 20% to 25% were seen once. Together, the top ten hold 11% to 15% of the sample.

The sequencing used PBMCs, mostly from graft donor cells, collected 360 days after TCRalphabeta/CD19-depleted stem cell transplant. These receptors originate from a boy under three years old who had a stem cell transplant for acute myeloid leukemia, so the T cells may come from the graft donor.

Regarding this clonotype: At one end, the junction sequence differs from germline, possibly due to a read error. The chain's CDR3 is CASSPTSRDTQYF. Here the CDR3 DNA reads TGTGCCAGCAGCCCCACTAGCAGAGATACGCAGTATTTT. This chain joins TRBV7-3 and TRBJ2-3; TRBD2 might be the D (6 bases). The CDR3 is 13 amino acids. Germline values: CDR1 SGHTA, CDR2 FQGTGA.

The sample holds a few counts of this clonotype. The J gene is TRBJ2-5, the V gene TRBV18; D is undetermined. The CDR3 spans 14 residues. Trimming cost V 5 bases and J 5 bases, with 15 bases left between them. Germline V CDR1 and CDR2: KGHSH, LQKENI. CDR3 protein: CASSVHKGAETQYF. DNA for the CDR3: TGTGCCAGCTCAGTTCACAAGGGCGCGGAGACCCAGTACTTC.

This clonotype was observed a handful of times. V usage is TRBV12-3 or TRBV12-4 and J usage is TRBJ1-6; D ambiguous. V lost 5 bases and J lost 12, with 11 bases in between. The CDR3 has 12 amino acids. CDR3 region: CASSRLSEPLHF. In DNA form, the CDR3 reads TGTGCCAGCAGTAGACTCAGTGAACCCCTCCACTTT.

The chain has TRBV12-3 or TRBV12-4 and TRBJ1-1; no clear D gene. V lost 2 bases and J 1 base, leaving 8 bases between the germline ends. There are 14 residues in the CDR3. This CDR3 is CASSLIDSNTEAFF. CDR3 DNA: TGTGCCAGCAGTTTAATCGATTCGAACACTGAAGCTTTCTTT.

The table lists this clonotype with many counts. The chain is built from TRBV9 and TRBJ2-1; the D gene is possibly TRBD1 (5 bases). V gave up 4 bases and J gave up 8 bases, with 13 bases separating them. Germline CDR1 reads SGDLS; CDR2 reads YYNGEE. The CDR3 contains 13 residues. As DNA, the CDR3 is TGTGCCAGCAGCACCCAGGGATCGTATGAGCAGTTCTTC. Encoded protein: CASSTQGSYEQFF.

Only a few counts were recorded for this clonotype. V is TRBV20-1 and J is TRBJ1-6; D uncertain. Trimming shortened V by 5 bases and J by 4 bases, and 18 bases separated the two germline ends. The germline V gene has CDR1 DFQATT and CDR2 SNEGSKA (reference sequence). The length of the CDR3 is 16 residues. CDR3 amino acids: CSASFPGEPYNSPLHF. CDR3 DNA sequence: TGCAGTGCTTCGTTCCCGGGAGAGCCTTATAATTCACCCCTCCACTTT.

This rearrangement joins TRBV20-1 to TRBJ2-4; 7 nucleotides agree with TRBD2. CDR3 length: 17 amino acids. V shed 6 bases, J shed 0 bases, and the junction held 14 bases outside the gene matches. CDR1 is DFQATT and CDR2 is SNEGSKA in the germline V gene (reference sequence). This CDR3 is CSALGRGSPLAKNIQYF. CDR3 sequence (DNA): TGCAGTGCCCTCGGTCGCGGGAGCCCCCTAGCCAAAAACATTCAGTACTTC.

This clonotype was picked up a small number of times. The J gene is TRBJ2-1, the V gene TRBV20-1; D possibly matches TRBD1 or TRBD2 (5 bases each). This CDR3 is built from 16 residues. Trimming removed 2 bases from V and 6 bases from J, with 20 bases in between. Germline-derived CDR1 and CDR2 are DFQATT and SNEGSKA (reference sequence). The CDR3 sequence is CSARTYRDPSPNEQFF. CDR3 DNA sequence: TGCAGTGCTAGAACTTACCGGGACCCATCCCCCAATGAGCAGTTCTTC.

This clonotype appeared a few times. V is TRBV7-2 and J is TRBJ2-2; no definite D call. The CDR3 covers 14 residues. CDR1 SGHTA and CDR2 FQGNSA come from the germline V gene. The ends were cut back, 5 bases at V and 0 bases at J, with 7 bases in the middle. CDR3 sequence: CASSTKANTGELFF. In DNA form, the CDR3 reads TGTGCCAGCAGCACAAAAGCGAACACCGGGGAGCTGTTTTTT.

This clonotype has a count of ten or more. The CDR3 nucleotides read TGCAGCGTTGCTCCACAGGGTAGGAACACTGAAGCTTTCTTT. It encodes CSVAPQGRNTEAFF. This chain links TRBV29-1 with TRBJ1-1, with a weak D call TRBD1 (6 bases). This CDR3 comprises 14 residues. Germline assignment: CDR1 SQVTM and CDR2 ANQGSEA. The V and J ends lost 4 bases and 1 base respectively, with 13 bases between them. The variable domain in full, completed from reference TRBV29-1 and TRBJ1-1, reads SAVISQKPSRDICQRGTSLTIQCQVDSQVTMMFWYRQQPGQSLTLIATANQGSEATYESGFVIDKFPISRPNLTFSTLTVSNMSPEDSSIYLCSVAPQGRNTEAFFGQGTRLTVV.

This clonotype has a handful of counts. The chain combines TRBV30 with TRBJ2-4; D perhaps matches TRBD1 (6 bases). Per germline, CDR1 GTSNPN and CDR2 SVGIG (reference sequence). The V gene lost 0 bases and the J gene lost 2 bases, with 14 bases spanning the gap. This CDR3 contains 16 residues. As DNA, the CDR3 is TGTGCCTGGAGTGTACCGGGACAACGGTCCAAAAACATTCAGTACTTC. This encodes CAWSVPGQRSKNIQYF.

This clonotype came up many times. The rearrangement joins TRBV27 to TRBJ1-1; the D gene is possibly TRBD1 (5 bases). Germline loops: CDR1 MNHEY, CDR2 SMNVEV (reference sequence). The CDR3 runs 14 residues. Trimming took off 10 bases at V and 5 bases at J, with 20 bases between the two ends. In nucleotides, the CDR3 is TGTGCCACCAACCCGCTACCCCGGGGGACTGAAGCTTTCTTT. Translated, it gives CATNPLPRGTEAFF.

V is TRBV15 and J is TRBJ1-5, with 8 nucleotides matching TRBD1. The length of the CDR3 is 14 residues. With V trimmed by 5 bases and J by 5 bases, 5 bases remained unmatched. CDR1 and CDR2 from the germline V gene are LNHNV and YYDKDF (reference sequence). CDR3 loop: CATSLRTGHQPQHF. Written as DNA, the CDR3 is TGTGCCACCAGCTTAAGGACAGGGCATCAGCCCCAGCATTTT.

This clonotype was detected only a few times. The chain links TRBV20-1 to TRBJ2-5; D remains ambiguous. Germline CDR1 reads DFQATT; CDR2 reads SNEGSKA (reference sequence). CDR3 size: 11 residues. The V and J ends lost 3 bases and 0 bases respectively, with 2 bases between them. In nucleotides, the CDR3 is TGCAGTGCTAGGCACCAAGAGACCCAGTACTTC. This codes for CSARHQETQYF.

Comment on this clonotype: The conserved closing phenylalanine or tryptophan is absent in this CDR3, likely reflecting a read error. The DNA is omitted, as the CDR3 cannot be located on it reliably, and the CDR3 follows TCRdb's listing. The J gene is TRBJ2-7, the V gene TRBV11-2; TRBD2, the table's D call, lacks a check against the DNA. Inclusive of both ends, the CDR3 amounts to 14 amino acids. CDR1 and CDR2 from the germline V gene are SGHAT and FQNNGV. CDR3 in amino acids: CASSLDPPGTSGAA.

This clonotype appeared once. The chain links TRBV10-2 to TRBJ2-3; no reliable D call. Germline lookup yields CDR1 WSHSY and CDR2 SAAADI. This CDR3 is 14 amino acids long. Trimming removed 7 bases at V and 4 bases at J, with 15 bases between. CDR3 in amino acids: CASKWALEADTQYF. CDR3 in DNA: TGCGCCAGCAAATGGGCTCTCGAAGCAGATACGCAGTATTTT.

This chain joins TRBV6-1 and TRBJ2-7, with D possibly TRBD2 on 5 matching bases. The CDR3 extends over 17 amino acids. The ends were cut back, 2 bases at V and 6 bases at J, with 23 bases in the middle. Germline lookup yields CDR1 MNHNS and CDR2 SASEGT. In nucleotides, the CDR3 is TGTGCCAGCAGTGAACTGCAGGCCGAACCCCGAGGGCGCGAGCAGTACGTC. Translating gives CASSELQAEPRGREQYV.

Ten or more counts support this clonotype. The rearrangement uses TRBV7-2 and TRBJ1-1; D is perhaps TRBD1 (5 bases). CDR3 length: 12 amino acids. With 3 bases removed from V and 8 bases from J, the gap between germline ends came to 10 bases. The V gene's germline CDR1 is SGHTA and CDR2 FQGNSA. The CDR3 loop reads CASSFGTLEAFF. DNA for the CDR3: TGTGCCAGCAGCTTCGGGACCCTGGAAGCTTTCTTT.

Here the CDR3 DNA reads TGTGCCAGCAGTACAACCGGGGGGCAGTACGTC. Its translation is CASSTTGGQYV. The chain has TRBV28 and TRBJ2-7, with D maybe TRBD2 (6 bases). Trimming cost V 5 bases and J 9 bases, with 11 bases left between them. This CDR3 is 11 amino acids long. Germline V gene sequence: CDR1 MDHEN, CDR2 SYDVKM.

The V gene is TRBV6-6, the J gene TRBJ1-5; D gene uncertain. The germline gives CDR1 MNHNY, CDR2 SVGAGI (reference sequence). This CDR3 region has 12 residues. V dropped 2 bases and J dropped 9 bases, with 8 bases sitting between them. This CDR3 reads CASSYRWRPQHF. In DNA form, the CDR3 reads TGTGCCAGCAGTTACCGGTGGCGGCCCCAGCATTTT.

The chain is built from TRBV20-1 and TRBJ2-1; tentative D call: TRBD1 (5 bases). This CDR3 comprises 13 residues. CDR1 and CDR2 from the germline V gene are DFQATT and SNEGSKA (reference sequence). V was cut by 3 bases and J by 6 bases, with 12 bases left in between. The CDR3: CSASKIQANEQFF. The CDR3 region has the DNA TGCAGTGCTAGCAAAATACAGGCCAATGAGCAGTTCTTC.

This clonotype was observed many times. V and J are TRBV4-2 and TRBJ1-3, with 9 bases identical to TRBD1. Trimming removed 6 bases from V and 0 bases from J; junction bases left unmatched: 9. The length of the CDR3 is 17 residues. Per the germline V gene, CDR1 is LGHNA and CDR2 is YNFKEQ. In nucleotides, the CDR3 is TGTGCCAGCAGTCTAACCGGGACAGGGCTCTCTGGAAACACCATATATTTT. Protein product: CASSLTGTGLSGNTIYF.

Written as DNA, the CDR3 is TGCGCCAGCAGCCAGTCGACTAGCGGGGGGGCGGACAATGAGCAGTTCTTC. It codes for CASSQSTSGGADNEQFF. The V gene is TRBV4-3, the J gene TRBJ2-1, with 14 bases matching TRBD2. Germline-derived CDR1 and CDR2 are LGHNA and YSLEER. The CDR3 runs to 17 residues. V was clipped by 3 bases and J by 5 bases; unmatched bases: 6.

Many counts were recorded for this clonotype. The genes are TRBV10-3 and TRBJ2-2; 7 nucleotides align to TRBD1. J gave up 3 bases and V 5 bases, and 3 bases lay outside the gene matches. From germline, CDR1 is ENHRY and CDR2 SYGVKD. This CDR3 region has 14 residues. DNA of the CDR3: TGTGCCATCAGTTCCGGGACAGACACCGGGGAGCTGTTTTTT. It is translated as CAISSGTDTGELFF.